The T cell receptor (beta chain) described here comes from a study of T cell clonotyping in hematopoietic cell transplantation. Turning to the study itself: Pretransplant recipient samples were taken after cytoreduction.

In this sample, this clone turned up once. Its specificity is not known. The repertoire was sequenced with immunoSEQ multiplex PCR; TCRdb's copy has only in-frame clones and lacks some. This table holds some 26,000 clones, approximately 86% found once. Per the germline V gene, CDR1 is SQVTM and CDR2 is ANQGSEA. Germline trimming cut 3 bases from V and 4 bases from J; bases unmatched to any gene: 7. CDR3 length: 15 residues. Time point defined: recipient sample about 28 days before transplant, after cytoreduction. Study outcomes and limitations: After transplant, recipient diversity fell while pathologically expanded clonotypes grew through day 180.

The chain links TRBV29-1 to TRBJ2-1, with 9 bases aligning to TRBD2. The TCR sequence derives from a man aged 40-55 years with acute myeloid leukemia. Some clones in this sample may be carry-over from other donors' samples. The sequenced sample was peripheral blood mononuclear cells, obtained before stem cell transplant. CDR3 sequence: CSVDGTSPRYNEQFF. The CDR3 nucleotides read TGCAGCGTTGATGGGACTAGCCCGAGGTACAATGAGCAGTTCTTC.